The following is a T cell receptor beta chain sequence with its context. Its antigen is not known. This sample is drawn from a study of post-analysis software for immune sequencing data. General observations from the study: Roughly 5 TRBV segments occurring more often in patients than controls included TRBV5-6, TRBV5-1 and TRBV20-1.

Unique molecular identifiers featured in each of the TCR beta cDNA libraries. In TCRdb, the PCR reads were re-called with MiXCR into one record per CDR3 protein. The sample carries more than 500,000 distinct CDR3 sequences, under 40% recorded once. Germline V gene sequence: CDR1 SGHAT, CDR2 FQNNGV. V lost 5 bases, J lost 1 base, and 9 bases lay in between. This CDR3 contains 14 residues. The TCR originated in a girl aged 2-17 years with multiple sclerosis. This chain joins TRBV11-2 and TRBJ2-1, with D perhaps TRBD2 (5 bases). The specimen sequenced was blood. CDR3 amino acids: CASSRTFSYNEQFF. The CDR3 coding sequence is TGTGCCAGCAGCCGGACTTTTTCCTACAATGAGCAGTTCTTC.